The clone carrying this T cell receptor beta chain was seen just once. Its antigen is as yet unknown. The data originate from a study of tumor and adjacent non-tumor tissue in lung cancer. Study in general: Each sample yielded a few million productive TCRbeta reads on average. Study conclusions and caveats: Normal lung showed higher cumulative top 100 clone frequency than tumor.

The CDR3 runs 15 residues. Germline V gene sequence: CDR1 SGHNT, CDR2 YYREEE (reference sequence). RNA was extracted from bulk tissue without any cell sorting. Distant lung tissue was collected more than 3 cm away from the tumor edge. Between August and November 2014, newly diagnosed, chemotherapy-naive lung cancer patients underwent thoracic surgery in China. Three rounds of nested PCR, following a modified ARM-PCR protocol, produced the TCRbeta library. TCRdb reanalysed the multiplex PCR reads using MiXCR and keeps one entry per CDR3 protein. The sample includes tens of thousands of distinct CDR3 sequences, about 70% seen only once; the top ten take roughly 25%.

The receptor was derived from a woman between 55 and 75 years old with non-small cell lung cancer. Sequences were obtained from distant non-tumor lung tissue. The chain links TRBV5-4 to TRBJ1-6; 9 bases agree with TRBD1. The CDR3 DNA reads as TGTGTCGGCAGACCCGGGACAGGGTATAATTCACCCCTCCACTTT. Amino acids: CVGRPGTGYNSPLHF. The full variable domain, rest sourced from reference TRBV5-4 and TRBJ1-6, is ETGVTQSPTHLIKTRGQQVTLRCSSQSGHNTVSWYQQALGQGPQFIFQYYREEENGRGNFPPRFSGLQFPNYSSELNVNALELDDSALYLCVGRPGTGYNSPLHFGNGTRLTVT.